The 10 T cell receptor beta chains listed next were all sequenced from one sample in a study of blood T cell repertoires in COVID-19. The repertoire was sequenced with immunoSEQ multiplex PCR; TCRdb's copy has only in-frame clones and lacks some. The sample records about 83,000 clones, approximately 86% being singletons. The sequenced sample was peripheral blood. All receptors derive from a woman between 45 and 65 years old with active or convalescent COVID-19.

The chain is built from TRBV10-3 and TRBJ2-1, with TRBD2 as a possible D gene (5 bases). Between the trimmed V and J ends, which lost 5 bases and 4 bases, there was a span of 9 bases. The CDR3 contains 13 residues. Germline V gene data show CDR1 as ENHRY and CDR2 as SYGVKD. The CDR3 reads CAISTEDYNEQFF. For the CDR3, the DNA is TGTGCCATCAGTACGGAGGATTACAATGAGCAGTTCTTC.

This chain joins TRBV7-3 and TRBJ1-1; 9 nucleotides agree with TRBD1. From germline, CDR1 is SGHTA and CDR2 FQGTGA. The ends lost 3 bases at V and 5 bases at J; junction bases unmatched: 10. There are 16 residues in the CDR3. CDR3 nucleotides: TGTGCCAGCAGCTTGTATACAGGGGGCGCTAAGACTGAAGCTTTCTTT. Translation: CASSLYTGGAKTEAFF.

J is TRBJ1-5 and V is TRBV7-2; 8 bases align to TRBD1. Germline V gene lookup returns CDR1 SGHTA and CDR2 FQGNSA. The length of the CDR3 is 14 residues. The V gene end was trimmed by 3 bases and the J gene end by 6 bases; junction bases not matched to a gene: 4. The DNA for the CDR3 is TGTGCCAGCAGCTTGCAGGGGGCGGCTCAGCCCCAGCATTTT. Translated: CASSLQGAAQPQHF.

The chain couples TRBV19 to TRBJ1-5, with 9 bases matching TRBD1. Losses at the gene ends were 3 bases for V and 5 bases for J; bases not matched to a gene: 8. The CDR3 runs to 16 residues. Germline V gives CDR1 LNHDA, CDR2 SQIVND (reference sequence). The CDR3 DNA follows: TGTGCCAGTAGTATCAAAGGGACAGGGTATTATCAGCCCCAGCATTTT. This gives the protein CASSIKGTGYYQPQHF.

V is TRBV7-6 and J is TRBJ2-2; D is ambiguous. CDR1 and CDR2 from the germline V gene are SGHVS and FNYEAQ. Trimming left V 1 base short and J 6 bases short, with 9 bases between. The CDR3 is 14 residues long. The CDR3, as DNA: TGTGCCAGCAGCTTAGTCCCGGTCGCCGGGGAGCTGTTTTTT. It translates to CASSLVPVAGELFF.

The CDR3: CASSPTIGGFNEQFF. In nucleotides, the CDR3 is TGTGCCAGCTCACCAACAATAGGGGGTTTCAATGAGCAGTTCTTC. The chain carries TRBV18 and TRBJ2-1, with D tentatively TRBD1 (6 bases). V dropped 2 bases and J dropped 6 bases, with 14 bases sitting between them. Germline loops: CDR1 KGHSH, CDR2 LQKENI. The CDR3 is 15 amino acids.

The rearrangement joins TRBV7-3 to TRBJ2-6; 10 positions match TRBD1. V was clipped by 1 base and J by 10 bases; unmatched bases: 4. The germline V gene encodes CDR1 SGHTA and CDR2 FQGTGA. The CDR3 is 15 residues long. CDR3 in DNA: TGTGCCAGCAGCTTAAACTCGGGACAGGGGAACGTCCTGACTTTC. This codes for CASSLNSGQGNVLTF. Using reference TRBV7-3 and TRBJ2-6 for the parts outside the CDR3, the full variable domain is GAGVSQTPSNKVTEKGKYVELRCDPISGHTALYWYRQSLGQGPEFLIYFQGTGAADDSGLPNDRFFAVRPEGSVSTLKIQRTERGDSAVYLCASSLNSGQGNVLTFGAGSRLTVL.

J is TRBJ2-3 and V is TRBV30, with TRBD2 matching over 7 bases. Trimming removed 6 bases from V and 1 base from J; junction bases left unmatched: 10. The CDR3 length is 15 residues. The germline gives CDR1 GTSNPN, CDR2 SVGIG (reference sequence). The CDR3 DNA reads as TGTGCCTGCCACCGAGCGGGAACCGGCACAGATACGCAGTATTTT. It is translated as CACHRAGTGTDTQYF.

V is TRBV5-1 and J is TRBJ2-5; TRBD1 might be the D (5 bases). Germline V gene sequence: CDR1 SGHRS, CDR2 YFSETQ. This CDR3 has 16 amino acids. V shed 4 bases and J shed 4 bases, with 20 bases lying between them. The CDR3 sequence is CASSPPRAGLVETQYF. Written as DNA, the CDR3 is TGCGCCAGCAGCCCGCCCCGTGCAGGGTTGGTAGAGACCCAGTACTTC.

J is TRBJ1-2 and V is TRBV18; 9 bases map to TRBD1. This CDR3 comprises 17 residues. The junction had 11 bases not matched to a gene; V was cut back by 2 bases and J by 4 bases. The germline CDR1 and CDR2 sequences are KGHSH and LQKENI. Written as DNA, the CDR3 is TGTGCCAGCTCACCATGGACAGGGGACTTTACCCCCTATGGCTACACCTTC. It codes for CASSPWTGDFTPYGYTF. Full variable domain (rest looked up from reference TRBV18 and TRBJ1-2): NAGVMQNPRHLVRRRGQEARLRCSPMKGHSHVYWYRQLPEEGLKFMVYLQKENIIDESGMPKERFSAEFPKEGPSILRIQQVVRGDSAAYFCASSPWTGDFTPYGYTFGSGTRLTVV.